This T cell receptor beta chain appears in the sequencing data of a study of T cell responses to AZD1222 COVID-19 vaccine. Produced via immunoSEQ multiplex PCR; TCRdb's table is partial and in-frame only. The table has roughly 80,000 clones, approximately 90% seen once. This CDR3 spans 14 amino acids. Germline-derived CDR1 and CDR2 are SGHRS and YFSETQ. Deletions cut 1 base from V and 0 bases from J, with 7 bases between. The receptor comes from an adult who received the AZD1222 COVID-19 vaccine. The source material was peripheral blood, sampled 28 days after the second AZD1222 dose. The chain carries TRBV5-1 and TRBJ1-2; D remains ambiguous. The CDR3 DNA reads as TGCGCCAGCAGCTTGACCAGTACTAACTATGGCTACACCTTC. Protein: CASSLTSTNYGYTF.